Listed below are T cell receptor beta chains from one sample, sequenced in a study of T cells after yellow fever vaccination. From the 5' RACE reads, TCRdb called clonotypes with MiXCR, one entry per CDR3 protein. In the table there are some 600,000 distinct CDR3 sequences, about 12% of which are singletons. The source was PBMCs, collected on the day of the yellow fever booster vaccination. The source of these receptors is a man under 40 who received the YFV17D yellow fever vaccine. Both conserved end residues are trimmed from each CDR3. Fields, in order: CDR3 protein, V gene, J gene.

cdr3_aa: ASSVILTGRGNEQF
v_call: TRBV27
j_call: TRBJ2-1

cdr3_aa: ASSDWDRLYGYT
v_call: TRBV5-6
j_call: TRBJ1-2

cdr3_aa: ASGGQGDTEAF
v_call: TRBV5-7
j_call: TRBJ1-1

cdr3_aa: AWNRGLGGETGELF
v_call: TRBV30
j_call: TRBJ2-2

cdr3_aa: ATNRHNEQF
v_call: TRBV28
j_call: TRBJ2-1

cdr3_aa: SATGLAGNNEQF
v_call: TRBV20-1
j_call: TRBJ2-1

cdr3_aa: ATSDSGRGDNQPQH
v_call: TRBV24-1
j_call: TRBJ1-5

cdr3_aa: ASVSPEAGFYEQY
v_call: TRBV7-9
j_call: TRBJ2-7

cdr3_aa: ASSLRPNTEAF
v_call: TRBV7-2
j_call: TRBJ1-1

cdr3_aa: ASSSWTGGLPANEQF
v_call: TRBV5-1
j_call: TRBJ2-1

cdr3_aa: ASSLAVNGELF
v_call: TRBV5-5
j_call: TRBJ2-2

cdr3_aa: ASSPTPGGKEKLF
v_call: TRBV4-3
j_call: TRBJ1-4

cdr3_aa: ASSVGQAPLYEQY
v_call: TRBV9
j_call: TRBJ2-7

cdr3_aa: SVEGAGNTGELF
v_call: TRBV29-1
j_call: TRBJ2-2

cdr3_aa: ASSSGLEGPYEQY
v_call: TRBV5-1
j_call: TRBJ2-7

cdr3_aa: ASSRVGVPTNYGYT
v_call: TRBV7-8
j_call: TRBJ1-2

cdr3_aa: ASSITSGSGTDTQY
v_call: TRBV11-2
j_call: TRBJ2-3

cdr3_aa: SGLGAGTYGNTIY
v_call: TRBV20-1
j_call: TRBJ1-3

cdr3_aa: ASSPAGLGEQY
v_call: TRBV7-2
j_call: TRBJ2-7

cdr3_aa: ATSGTELAASSYNEQF
v_call: TRBV15
j_call: TRBJ2-1

cdr3_aa: ASRPGPGNEKLF
v_call: TRBV28
j_call: TRBJ1-4

cdr3_aa: ASSRRDYTGELF
v_call: TRBV13
j_call: TRBJ2-2

cdr3_aa: ASSLAGGPTLAQY
v_call: TRBV5-4
j_call: TRBJ2-5

cdr3_aa: ASSLVLGVNTEAF
v_call: TRBV3-1
j_call: TRBJ1-1

cdr3_aa: ASSLDRAHEQF
v_call: TRBV11-2
j_call: TRBJ2-1

cdr3_aa: AWSLASEQF
v_call: TRBV30
j_call: TRBJ2-1

cdr3_aa: SAPSENTDTQY
v_call: TRBV20-1
j_call: TRBJ2-3

cdr3_aa: SARRLGLAGGEQF
v_call: TRBV20-1
j_call: TRBJ2-1

cdr3_aa: ASSLGTRTYEQY
v_call: TRBV5-4
j_call: TRBJ2-7

cdr3_aa: ASSHKDSKNEKLF
v_call: TRBV4-2
j_call: TRBJ1-4

cdr3_aa: AISASVATDTQY
v_call: TRBV10-3
j_call: TRBJ2-3

cdr3_aa: ASTPPRRMYQETQY
v_call: TRBV5-1
j_call: TRBJ2-5

cdr3_aa: ASSVGGRPYNEQF
v_call: TRBV9
j_call: TRBJ2-1

cdr3_aa: ASSRLGGGVDTQY
v_call: TRBV3-1
j_call: TRBJ2-3

cdr3_aa: RTTGPQETQY
v_call: TRBV20-1
j_call: TRBJ2-5

cdr3_aa: SAKDSFNSPLH
v_call: TRBV20-1
j_call: TRBJ1-6

cdr3_aa: ASSSGLDYEQY
v_call: TRBV18
j_call: TRBJ2-7

cdr3_aa: SVELAGNEQF
v_call: TRBV29-1
j_call: TRBJ2-1

cdr3_aa: ASSPFGTSGMDTQY
v_call: TRBV18
j_call: TRBJ2-3

cdr3_aa: SARGLAGGNEQF
v_call: TRBV20-1
j_call: TRBJ2-1

cdr3_aa: ASRGDVSYEQY
v_call: TRBV2
j_call: TRBJ2-7

cdr3_aa: ASSLFTGTSYSPLH
v_call: TRBV18
j_call: TRBJ1-6

cdr3_aa: ASRSSGTDTQY
v_call: TRBV4-3
j_call: TRBJ2-3

cdr3_aa: ASSQAQGSYGYT
v_call: TRBV3-1
j_call: TRBJ1-2

cdr3_aa: ASTAGLLEPQH
v_call: TRBV7-9
j_call: TRBJ1-5

cdr3_aa: ASSQFRLGYQETQY
v_call: TRBV7-9
j_call: TRBJ2-5

cdr3_aa: ASSMGAASYEQY
v_call: TRBV19
j_call: TRBJ2-7

cdr3_aa: ASSLAAGGVNTDTQY
v_call: TRBV5-1
j_call: TRBJ2-3

cdr3_aa: ASSLAFGGDEQF
v_call: TRBV5-1
j_call: TRBJ2-1

cdr3_aa: ASRSGTGGRTGELF
v_call: TRBV12-3/TRBV12-4
j_call: TRBJ2-2

cdr3_aa: ASQITSGSYEQY
v_call: TRBV18
j_call: TRBJ2-7

cdr3_aa: SARVRRGEQ
v_call: TRBV20-1
j_call: TRBJ2-7

cdr3_aa: ASSQGSSLVSEAF
v_call: TRBV14
j_call: TRBJ1-1

cdr3_aa: ASRSGYNEQF
v_call: TRBV14
j_call: TRBJ2-1

cdr3_aa: ASSRSGSPQETQY
v_call: TRBV12-3/TRBV12-4
j_call: TRBJ2-5